This is a list of T cell receptor beta chains from one sample in a study of early T cells in non-severe SARS-CoV-2 infection. MiXCR, run by TCRdb on the 5' RACE reads, gives a single entry per CDR3 protein. The sample records approximately 65,000 distinct CDR3 sequences, around 13% being singletons. Sample: whole blood. Receptors originate from an adult who was a healthcare worker with PCR-confirmed SARS-CoV-2 infection or an uninfected control (not recorded which). The CDR3 runs from the conserved cysteine through the conserved F or W. D genes are given only for firm matches. Part of the rows lack a size; the others show once, few, many or a class for expanded clones.

TRBV28,TRBJ2-1,.,.,TGTGCCAGCAGAGACAGGGACCGGGAGAATGAGCAGTTCTTC,CASRDRDRENEQFF
TRBV6-1,TRBJ1-5,many,.,TGTGCCAGTGACAGGAATAGCAATCAGCCCCAGCATTTT,CASDRNSNQPQHF
TRBV7-2,TRBJ2-5,.,.,TGTGCCAGCAGCAAGGACAGCCAAGAGACCCAGTACTTC,CASSKDSQETQYF
TRBV30,TRBJ1-4,few,.,TGTGCCTGGTCCACCCAACTCCACTCTAATGAAAAACTGTTTTTT,CAWSTQLHSNEKLFF
TRBV28,TRBJ1-5,many,.,TGTGCCAGCAGTTCAGCGACCCCCCAGCATTTT,CASSSATPQHF
TRBV6-5,TRBJ1-6,many,.,TGTGCCAGCAGACGCAGGGAATCACCCCTCCACTTT,CASRRRESPLHF
TRBV9,TRBJ2-2,.,TRBD1,TGTGCCAGCAGCGTAGCTGAGGGGGCCACCGGGGAGCTGTTTTTT,CASSVAEGATGELFF
TRBV5-1,TRBJ1-1,.,TRBD1,TGCGCCAGCAGCGTACAGGGGGCGCGGACTGAAGCTTTCTTT,CASSVQGARTEAFF
TRBV5-4,TRBJ2-1,few,.,TGTGCCAGCAGCCCCCTAGGCTCCTACAATGAGCAGTTCTTC,CASSPLGSYNEQFF
TRBV20-1,TRBJ2-3,few,TRBD2,TGCAGTGCTAGAGTGTTTAGCGGGGGCCCTATGACTAGCACAGATACGCAGTATTTT,CSARVFSGGPMTSTDTQYF
TRBV12-3/TRBV12-4,TRBJ2-4,few,.,TGTGCCAGCAGGCCATCGGGGCGGGGATTAGCCAAAAACATTCAGTACTTC,CASRPSGRGLAKNIQYF
TRBV25-1,TRBJ2-7,.,TRBD1,TGTGCCAGCAGTGATTCGCCCGGACAGGGGGGGTACGAGCAGTACTTC,CASSDSPGQGGYEQYF
TRBV3-1,TRBJ2-5,.,TRBD2,TGTGTCAGCAGCCATCCGGTAGGACTAGCCCAAGAGACCCAGTACTTC,CVSSHPVGLAQETQYF
TRBV28,TRBJ2-3,.,TRBD1,TGTGCCAGCAGTCAGGGGGTAAGAACAGATACGCAGTATTTT,CASSQGVRTDTQYF
TRBV6-6,TRBJ2-7,few,TRBD2,TGTGCCAGCAGCCACGGGGGGGGCGAGCAGTACTTC,CASSHGGGEQYF
TRBV7-9,TRBJ1-1,many,.,TGTGCCAGCAGCTTCACAGGGAACACTGAAGCTTTCTTT,CASSFTGNTEAFF
TRBV20-1,TRBJ2-3,.,TRBD2,TGCAGTGCCCCTCGCGGGGGAGCGAGCACAGATACGCAGTATTTT,CSAPRGGASTDTQYF
TRBV5-1,TRBJ2-6,.,.,TGCGCCAGCAGCTCATCAACTGGGGCCAACGTCCTGACTTTC,CASSSSTGANVLTF
TRBV6-4,TRBJ2-2,many,TRBD2,TGTGCCAGCAGTGACTCCCCGGGACTAGACACCGGGGAGCTGTTTTTT,CASSDSPGLDTGELFF
TRBV18,TRBJ1-4,.,TRBD1,TGTGCCAGCTCACCAGGACAGGCAAAACTGTTTTTT,CASSPGQAKLFF
TRBV21-1,TRBJ1-3,.,.,TGTGCCAGCAGCGCCCCGGGAGGGGTGACCTACTCTGGAAACACCATATATTTT,CASSAPGGVTYSGNTIYF
TRBV2,TRBJ1-6,.,.,TGTGCCAGCACCCTGGGTAGAATTTCACCCCTCCACTTT,CASTLGRISPLHF
TRBV7-9,TRBJ2-1,.,.,TGTGCCAGCAGCTCCCCAGCACTAGTCTTGAGAGAGCAGTTCTTC,CASSSPALVLREQFF
TRBV11-3,TRBJ2-5,few,.,TGTGCCAGCAGCCACGGGGAGACCCAGTACTTC,CASSHGETQYF
TRBV9,TRBJ2-5,.,.,TGTGCCAGCAGCGTAGACGGTGTTCCTCGGCTAGAGACCCAGTACTTC,CASSVDGVPRLETQYF
TRBV6-5,TRBJ2-7,many,.,TGTGCCAGCAGTTTAAGATCCCCCTACGAGCAGTACTTC,CASSLRSPYEQYF
TRBV5-1,TRBJ2-5,few,.,TGCGCCAGCAGCAGTTCCCGGGAGACCCAGTACTTC,CASSSSRETQYF
TRBV7-9,TRBJ2-7,many,.,TGTGCCAGCAGCCGTACAGAGAACTCCTACGAGCAGTACTTC,CASSRTENSYEQYF
TRBV6-5,TRBJ2-1,few,.,TGTGCCAGCCACTCCTACAATGAGCAGTTCTTC,CASHSYNEQFF
TRBV29-1,TRBJ1-2,few,TRBD1,TGCAGCGTTGAAGATATCGGACAGGGAATTCGCGGCTACACCTTC,CSVEDIGQGIRGYTF
TRBV7-2,TRBJ2-3,many,.,TGTGCCAGCAGCTTTAGTGGAGGGCCAGATACGCAGTATTTT,CASSFSGGPDTQYF
TRBV3-1,TRBJ1-6,many,.,TGTGCCAGCAGCCAGGGAGGGAATAATTCACCCCTCCACTTT,CASSQGGNNSPLHF
TRBV28,TRBJ1-3,many,TRBD1,TGTGCCAGCAGTTCACCGACAGGGGGCTTCTCTGGAAACACCATATATTTT,CASSSPTGGFSGNTIYF
TRBV5-1,TRBJ2-2,few,TRBD1,TGCGCCAGCAGCTTACAGGGGCCCACCGGGGAGCTGTTTTTT,CASSLQGPTGELFF
TRBV6-5,TRBJ1-1,few,.,TGTGCCAGCATCGGAGGCCTAAAGAACACTGAAGCTTTCTTT,CASIGGLKNTEAFF
TRBV19,TRBJ2-5,.,.,TGTGCCAGTAGTATGGAGACAGTAGGATACCAAGAGACCCAGTACTTC,CASSMETVGYQETQYF
TRBV24-1,TRBJ2-1,few,.,TGTGCCACCAGTGATTCCGCCGAAATAAGACCCCCCACTACCAATGAGCAGTTCTTC,CATSDSAEIRPPTTNEQFF
TRBV5-1,TRBJ2-7,many,.,TGCGCCAGCAGCTTGGCAGGGAGCTCCTACGAGCAGTACTTC,CASSLAGSSYEQYF
TRBV18,TRBJ1-5,many,TRBD1,TGTGCCAGCTCACCCCCAACAGGGGGAAATCAGCCCCAGCATTTT,CASSPPTGGNQPQHF
TRBV6-5,TRBJ1-1,few,.,TGTGCCAGCAGTTACATCGCGGGGCGCATCAGTCGGAACACTGAAGCTTTCTTT,CASSYIAGRISRNTEAFF
TRBV30,TRBJ2-7,few,.,TGTGCCTGGAGTTACAACAGGGATTACGAGCAGTACTTC,CAWSYNRDYEQYF